The present entry profiles one TCR beta chain with its context. The antigen is unknown. These data are taken from a study of identical twins. Study-wide points: In zero-insertion analyses, partial confounding could arise from invariant MAIT and iNKT cells.

Template switching created a universal primer site, and the cDNA included unique molecular identifiers. TCRdb passed the 5' RACE reads through MiXCR, listing each CDR3 protein once. The table records about 530,000 distinct CDR3 sequences, approximately 20% of them present only once. Germline CDR1 and CDR2: ENHRY and SYGVKD. Losses at the gene ends were 5 bases for V and 1 base for J; bases not matched to a gene: 2. This CDR3 comprises 13 residues. These sequences were also reported in another study, on yellow fever vaccine responses in identical twins.

This receptor was obtained from a woman younger than 35 in good health. This chain uses TRBV10-3 with TRBJ2-7; 7 positions agree with TRBD1. Sequencing used CD4+ T cells sorted from blood. The CDR3 sequence: CAISSGQSYEQYF. The CDR3 DNA reads as TGTGCCATCAGTTCGGGACAGTCCTACGAGCAGTACTTC.